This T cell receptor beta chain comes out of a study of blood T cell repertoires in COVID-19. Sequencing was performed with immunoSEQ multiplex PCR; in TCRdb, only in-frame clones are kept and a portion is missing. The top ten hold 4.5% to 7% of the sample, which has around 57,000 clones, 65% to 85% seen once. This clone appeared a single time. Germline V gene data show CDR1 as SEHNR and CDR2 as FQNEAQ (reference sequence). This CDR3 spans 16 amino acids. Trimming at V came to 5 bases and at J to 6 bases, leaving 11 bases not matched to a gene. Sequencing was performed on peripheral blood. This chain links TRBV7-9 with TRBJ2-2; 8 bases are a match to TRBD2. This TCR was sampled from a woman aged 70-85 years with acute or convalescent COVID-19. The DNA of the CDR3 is TGTGCCAGCAGCCCCCCCGGGACTAGGGATGCCGGGGAGCTGTTTTTT. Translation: CASSPPGTRDAGELFF.